This T cell receptor beta chain was sequenced during a study of T cell responses to AZD1222 COVID-19 vaccine. The protocol was immunoSEQ multiplex PCR, while the TCRdb copy is restricted to in-frame clones and leaves out a portion. The repertoire holds around 110,000 clones, with about 90% as singletons. Points from the study as a whole: Spike-specific TCRs gained breadth and depth after people received two AZD1222 doses. CD4 TCRs covered the whole spike, strongest at regions 160-218 and 743-854.

Regarding this clone: What it recognizes is unknown.

Source: peripheral blood, taken 28 days after the second AZD1222 dose. The sequence was collected from an adult who received the AZD1222 COVID-19 vaccine.

Here the CDR3 reads CASSERDRGRPANYGYTF. As DNA, the CDR3 is TGCGCCAGCAGTGAGCGGGACAGGGGGCGACCAGCTAACTATGGCTACACCTTC. The V gene is TRBV10-1, the J gene TRBJ1-2, with 12 nucleotides matching TRBD1. The germline gives CDR1 WNHNN, CDR2 SYGVQD (reference sequence). After removal of 2 bases from V and 0 bases from J, the junction contained 7 bases not matched to a gene. CDR3 size: 18 residues.